These 15 T cell receptor beta chains were sequenced from one sample in a study of T cell clonotyping in hematopoietic cell transplantation. Here immunoSEQ multiplex PCR was the method, and the copy in TCRdb shows in-frame clones only, minus some. The sample has 9,500 to 11,000 clones; about 76% are singletons. The sequencing here drew on PBMCs, taken 30 days after allogeneic stem cell transplant. The source of these receptors is a female patient in her thirties or forties who had an allogeneic stem cell transplant from a related donor, so T cells may come from the graft donor. Some clones in this sample may be carry-over from other donors' samples.

The chain couples TRBV7-6 to TRBJ2-7; 7 nucleotides line up with TRBD1. This CDR3 is built from 15 residues. The V gene's germline CDR1 is SGHVS and CDR2 FNYEAQ. Trimming cost V 5 bases and J 2 bases; bases outside gene matches: 9. This chain's CDR3 is CASSPGTAGAYEQYF. CDR3 coding DNA: TGTGCCAGCAGCCCGGGGACAGCCGGAGCCTACGAGCAGTACTTC.

The chain has TRBV29-1 and TRBJ2-7; either TRBD1 or TRBD2 may supply D (5 bases each). V lost 0 bases, J lost 6 bases, and 12 bases lay in between. Germline values: CDR1 SQVTM, CDR2 ANQGSEA. This CDR3 spans 13 amino acids. The CDR3 DNA reads TGCAGCGTTGAAGATCTGGGGACGTTCGAGCAGTACTTC. Its translation: CSVEDLGTFEQYF.

This clone was counted only a few times. A much larger clone lies a single base off, so this may be a read error. DNA of the CDR3: TGTGCCAGCAGTGAGCTCGGGTCGGTATTTGGCCACACCTTC. As protein: CASSELGSVFGHTF. J is TRBJ1-2 and V is TRBV25-1; D gene unclear. This CDR3 region has 14 residues. CDR1 and CDR2 from the germline V gene are MGHDK and SYGVNS.

This chain uses TRBV5-6 with TRBJ2-3; 14 positions agree with TRBD2. CDR3 size: 17 residues. Germline CDR1 reads SGHDT; CDR2 reads YYEEEE. J gave up 3 bases and V 4 bases, and 7 bases lay outside the gene matches. The CDR3 protein is CASSRTSGRRGTDTQYF. For the CDR3, the DNA is TGTGCCAGCAGCCGGACTAGCGGGAGGAGGGGAACAGATACGCAGTATTTT.

The genes are TRBV4-1 and TRBJ2-7, with 8 bases identical to TRBD2. V lost 0 bases, J lost 1 base, and 5 bases stayed unmatched. The germline CDR1 and CDR2 sequences are MGHRA and YSYEKL. There are 16 residues in the CDR3. The DNA for the CDR3 is TGCGCCAGCAGCCAAGACAGTAGCGGGACGTCCTACGAGCAGTACTTC. This encodes CASSQDSSGTSYEQYF.

The chain employs TRBV19 and TRBJ2-1; perhaps D is TRBD1 or TRBD2 (6 bases each). Looked up from germline, CDR1 is LNHDA and CDR2 is SQIVND (reference sequence). The CDR3 totals 11 residues. Trimming shortened V by 9 bases and J by 9 bases, and 12 bases separated the two germline ends. The CDR3 spells CASTRGVEQFF. For the CDR3, the DNA is TGTGCCAGCACAAGGGGGGTTGAGCAGTTCTTC.

This clone was detected a few times. The genes are TRBV5-5 and TRBJ2-2; D might be TRBD1 (5 bases). The CDR3 consists of 13 residues. Germline V gives CDR1 SGHKS, CDR2 YYEKEE (reference sequence). V lost 4 bases to trimming and J lost 5 bases, with 9 bases between them. The CDR3 region is CASSLPGTGELFF. Here the CDR3 DNA reads TGTGCCAGCAGCCTCCCAGGGACCGGGGAGCTGTTTTTT. The variable domain in full, completed from reference TRBV5-5 and TRBJ2-2, reads DAGVTQSPTHLIKTRGQQVTLRCSPISGHKSVSWYQQVLGQGPQFIFQYYEKEERGRGNFPDRFSARQFPNYSSELNVNALLLGDSALYLCASSLPGTGELFFGEGSRLTVL.

V gene TRBV6-5 combines with J gene TRBJ1-2; D remains unclear. Between the trimmed V and J ends, which lost 8 bases and 10 bases, there was a span of 14 bases. Germline-derived CDR1 and CDR2 are MNHEY and SVGAGI. There are 11 residues in the CDR3. The CDR3 DNA reads as TGTGCCAGCCTGAAGCAGGAATACTACACCTTC. Protein product: CASLKQEYYTF.

Regarding this clone: This sample also contains other DNA sequences that code for the same CDR3. This chain uses TRBV29-1 with TRBJ2-7; 12 bases are a match to TRBD2. Per the germline V gene, CDR1 is SQVTM and CDR2 is ANQGSEA. CDR3 length equals 13 residues. After removal of 6 bases from V and 2 bases from J, the junction contained 2 bases not matched to a gene. Here the CDR3 reads CSVRLAGAYEQYF. Here the CDR3 DNA reads TGCAGCGTGCGACTAGCGGGAGCCTACGAGCAGTACTTC.

The chain links TRBV7-6 to TRBJ2-2; maybe TRBD1 (6 bases). V lost 1 base, J lost 6 bases, and 15 bases lay in between. CDR3 length equals 16 residues. CDR1 and CDR2 from the germline V gene are SGHVS and FNYEAQ. The CDR3 region is CASSLVGTTNSGELFF. The CDR3, as DNA: TGTGCCAGCAGCTTAGTTGGGACAACAAATTCCGGGGAGCTGTTTTTT.

CDR3 in amino acids: CASSLKRGRDTTDTQYF. CDR3 DNA sequence: TGTGCCAGCAGCCTAAAAAGGGGTCGGGACACCACAGATACGCAGTATTTT. The chain uses TRBV7-2 and TRBJ2-3, with a tentative D call TRBD1 (6 bases). The germline CDR1 and CDR2 sequences are SGHTA and FQGNSA. V lost 5 bases and J 2 bases, leaving 20 bases between the germline ends. This CDR3 is built from 17 residues. The complete variable domain, with remaining parts taken from reference TRBV7-2 and TRBJ2-3, reads GAGVSQSPSNKVTEKGKDVELRCDPISGHTALYWYRQSLGQGLEFLIYFQGNSAPDKSGLPSDRFSAERTGGSVSTLTIQRTQQEDSAVYLCASSLKRGRDTTDTQYFGPGTRLTVL.

J is TRBJ2-2 and V is TRBV5-4; D call uncertain. The CDR3 runs to 15 residues. The germline V and J ends were trimmed by 3 bases and 8 bases, with 17 bases remaining between them. CDR1 SGHNT and CDR2 YYREEE come from the germline V gene (reference sequence). DNA of the CDR3: TGTGCCAGCAGCTATGATCCTATGTGGCTTGGGGAGCTGTTTTTT. Translating it yields CASSYDPMWLGELFF. Filled out from reference TRBV5-4 and TRBJ2-2, the complete variable domain reads ETGVTQSPTHLIKTRGQQVTLRCSSQSGHNTVSWYQQALGQGPQFIFQYYREEENGRGNFPPRFSGLQFPNYSSELNVNALELDDSALYLCASSYDPMWLGELFFGEGSRLTVL.

V and J are TRBV19 and TRBJ2-1, with 14 bases matching TRBD2. The ends lost 4 bases at V and 7 bases at J; junction bases unmatched: 18. The CDR3 length is 20 residues. The germline CDR1 and CDR2 sequences are LNHDA and SQIVND (reference sequence). The CDR3, as DNA: TGTGCCAGTAGTAGAAGGGGGACTAGCGGGAGAAACCTAGGAGGGAATGAGCAGTTCTTC. Translating gives CASSRRGTSGRNLGGNEQFF.

In this sample, this clone turned up a few times. This chain uses TRBV18 with TRBJ1-3; 9 bases match TRBD1. CDR1 and CDR2 from the germline V gene are KGHSH and LQKENI. Trimming removed 4 bases from V and 6 bases from J; junction bases left unmatched: 4. The CDR3 sequence is 14 residues long. The CDR3 nucleotides read TGTGCCAGCTCACGGACAGGGGTGCCAAACACCATATATTTT. Protein product: CASSRTGVPNTIYF.

This clone came up once. The CDR3, as DNA: TGTGCCAGCAGCGCCCACGGGGGACTAGGGCTAAATGAGCAGTTCTTC. It specifies CASSAHGGLGLNEQFF. The chain joins TRBV9 to TRBJ2-1; TRBD2 matches at 8 bases. There are 16 residues in the CDR3. The germline V gene has CDR1 SGDLS and CDR2 YYNGEE. V was clipped by 3 bases and J by 7 bases; unmatched bases: 12.